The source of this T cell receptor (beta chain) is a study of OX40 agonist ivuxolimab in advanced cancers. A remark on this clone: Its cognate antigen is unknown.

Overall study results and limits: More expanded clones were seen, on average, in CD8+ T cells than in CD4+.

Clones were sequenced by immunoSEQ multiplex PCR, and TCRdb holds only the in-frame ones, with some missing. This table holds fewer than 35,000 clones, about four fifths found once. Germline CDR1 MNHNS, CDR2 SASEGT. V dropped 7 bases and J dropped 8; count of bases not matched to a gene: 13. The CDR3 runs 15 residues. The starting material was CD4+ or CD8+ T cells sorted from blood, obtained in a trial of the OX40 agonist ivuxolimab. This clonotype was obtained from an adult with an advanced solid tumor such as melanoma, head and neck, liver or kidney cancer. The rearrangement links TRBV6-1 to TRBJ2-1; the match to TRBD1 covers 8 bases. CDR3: CASNNPGTGRDEQFF. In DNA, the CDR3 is TGTGCCAGCAACAATCCCGGGACAGGAAGGGATGAGCAGTTCTTC.